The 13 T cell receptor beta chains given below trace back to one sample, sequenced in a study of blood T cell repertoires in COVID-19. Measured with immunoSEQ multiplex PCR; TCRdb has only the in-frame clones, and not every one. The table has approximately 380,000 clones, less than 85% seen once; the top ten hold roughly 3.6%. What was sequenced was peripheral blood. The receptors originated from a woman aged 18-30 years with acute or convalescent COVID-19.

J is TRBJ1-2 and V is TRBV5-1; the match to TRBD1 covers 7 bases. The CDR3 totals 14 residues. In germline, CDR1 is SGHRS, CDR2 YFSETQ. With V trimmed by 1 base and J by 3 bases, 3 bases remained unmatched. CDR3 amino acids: CASSLKGADYGYTF. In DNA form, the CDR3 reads TGCGCCAGCAGCTTGAAGGGGGCGGACTATGGCTACACCTTC.

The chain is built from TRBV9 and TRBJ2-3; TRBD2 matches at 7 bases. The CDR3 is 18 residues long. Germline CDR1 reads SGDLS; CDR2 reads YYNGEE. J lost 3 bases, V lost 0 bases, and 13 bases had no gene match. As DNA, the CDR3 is TGTGCCAGCAGCGTAGGCGAATTGGCGGCTAGCGGAACAGATACGCAGTATTTT. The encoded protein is CASSVGELAASGTDTQYF.

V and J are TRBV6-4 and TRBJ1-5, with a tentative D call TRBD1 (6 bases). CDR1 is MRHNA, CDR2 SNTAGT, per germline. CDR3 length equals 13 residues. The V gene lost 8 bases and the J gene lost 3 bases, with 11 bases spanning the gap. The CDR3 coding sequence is TGTGCCAGCTTTTGGACAGTCAATCAGCCCCAGCATTTT. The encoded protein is CASFWTVNQPQHF.

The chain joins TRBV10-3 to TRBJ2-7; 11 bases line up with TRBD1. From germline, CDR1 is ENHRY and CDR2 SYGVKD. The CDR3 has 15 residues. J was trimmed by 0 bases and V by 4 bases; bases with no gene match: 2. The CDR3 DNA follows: TGTGCCATCAGTGGGACAGGGGGCAGCTCCTACGAGCAGTACTTC. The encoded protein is CAISGTGGSSYEQYF.

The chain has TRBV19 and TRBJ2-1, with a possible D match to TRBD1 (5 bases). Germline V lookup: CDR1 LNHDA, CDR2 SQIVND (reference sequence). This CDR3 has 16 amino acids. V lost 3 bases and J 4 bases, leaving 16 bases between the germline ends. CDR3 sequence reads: CASSMAGQPPYNEQFF. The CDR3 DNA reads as TGTGCCAGTAGTATGGCAGGGCAGCCCCCTTACAATGAGCAGTTCTTC.

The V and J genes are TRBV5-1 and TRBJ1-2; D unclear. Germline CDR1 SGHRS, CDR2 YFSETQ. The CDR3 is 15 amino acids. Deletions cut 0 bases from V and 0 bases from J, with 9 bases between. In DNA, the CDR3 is TGCGCCAGCAGCTTGGCTCCCGACACTAACTATGGCTACACCTTC. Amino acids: CASSLAPDTNYGYTF.

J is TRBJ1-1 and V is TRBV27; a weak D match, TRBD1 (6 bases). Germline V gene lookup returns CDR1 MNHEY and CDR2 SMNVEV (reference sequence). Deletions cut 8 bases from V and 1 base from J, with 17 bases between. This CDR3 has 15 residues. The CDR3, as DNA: TGTGCCAGCCAAAGCTGGGAGGGGGGGAACACTGAAGCTTTCTTT. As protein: CASQSWEGGNTEAFF.

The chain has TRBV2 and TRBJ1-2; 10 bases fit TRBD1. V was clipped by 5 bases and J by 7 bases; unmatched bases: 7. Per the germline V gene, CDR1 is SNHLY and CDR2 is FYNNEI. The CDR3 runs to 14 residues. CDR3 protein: CASSLRQGAAGYTF. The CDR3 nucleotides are TGTGCCAGCAGTCTCAGACAGGGGGCGGCTGGCTACACCTTC.

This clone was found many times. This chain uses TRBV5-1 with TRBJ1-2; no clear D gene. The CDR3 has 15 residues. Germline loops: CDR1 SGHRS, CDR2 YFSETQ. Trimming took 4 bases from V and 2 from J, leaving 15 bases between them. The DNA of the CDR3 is TGCGCCAGCAGCCCCGAGCTTGGAGGGAACTATGGCTACACCTTC. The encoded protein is CASSPELGGNYGYTF.

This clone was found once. The CDR3 spells CATQTKKTGFGPNTEAFF. CDR3 DNA sequence: TGCGCCACCCAAACTAAAAAGACAGGGTTTGGGCCCAACACTGAAGCTTTCTTT. The genes are TRBV10-2 and TRBJ1-1, with 7 bases aligning to TRBD1. The germline V gene has CDR1 WSHSY and CDR2 SAAADI. The CDR3 is made up of 18 amino acids. V was clipped by 10 bases and J by 2 bases; unmatched bases: 22.

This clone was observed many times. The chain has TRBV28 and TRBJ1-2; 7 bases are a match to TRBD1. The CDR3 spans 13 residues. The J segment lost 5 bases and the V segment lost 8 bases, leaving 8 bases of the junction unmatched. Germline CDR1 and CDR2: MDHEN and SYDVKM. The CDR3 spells CASERQGSYGYTF. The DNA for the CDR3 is TGTGCCAGCGAACGACAGGGATCTTATGGCTACACCTTC.

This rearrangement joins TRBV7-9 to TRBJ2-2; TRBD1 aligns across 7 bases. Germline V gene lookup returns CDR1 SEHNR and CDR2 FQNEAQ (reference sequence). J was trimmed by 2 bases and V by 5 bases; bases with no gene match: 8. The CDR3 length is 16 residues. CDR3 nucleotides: TGTGCCAGCAGCCGAATACAGGGGATAAACACCGGGGAGCTGTTTTTT. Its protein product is CASSRIQGINTGELFF.

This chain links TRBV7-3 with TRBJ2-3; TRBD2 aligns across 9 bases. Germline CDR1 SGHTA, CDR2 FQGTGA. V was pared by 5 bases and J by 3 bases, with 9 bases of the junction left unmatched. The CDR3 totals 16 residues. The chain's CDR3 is CASSQGLALQTDTQYF. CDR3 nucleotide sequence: TGTGCCAGCAGCCAGGGACTAGCCCTACAGACAGATACGCAGTATTTT.